This passage covers 18 T cell receptor beta chains from one sample sequenced in a study of blood T cell repertoires in COVID-19. Repertoires were generated with immunoSEQ multiplex PCR, while TCRdb's copy carries only in-frame clones and drops some. Of about 270,000 clones detected, 86% appear once; the ten largest clones hold approximately 6%. Sequences were obtained from peripheral blood. These receptors all stem from a woman older than 75 with COVID-19, enrolled during active disease.

The count of this clone is one. CDR3 in DNA: TGTGCCAGCAGCCAAGATGGGGCTAGCGGCCCGGAGCAGTTCTTC. Translating gives CASSQDGASGPEQFF. The genes are TRBV3-1 (or the pseudogene TRBV3-2) and TRBJ2-1; TRBD2 aligns across 7 bases. This CDR3 is 15 amino acids long. With 0 bases clipped from V and 10 bases from J, the junction kept 9 bases outside the gene matches. Germline V CDR1 and CDR2: LGHDT, YNNKEL (reference sequence).

This chain uses TRBV27 with TRBJ1-5; D uncertain. Germline V CDR1 and CDR2: MNHEY, SMNVEV (reference sequence). CDR3 length equals 12 residues. V gave up 6 bases and J gave up 3 bases, with 6 bases separating them. CDR3: CASSSYNQPQHF. The CDR3 DNA sequence: TGTGCCAGCAGCTCTTACAATCAGCCCCAGCATTTT.

V usage is TRBV5-4 and J usage is TRBJ2-2, with D maybe TRBD2 (6 bases). Between the trimmed V and J ends, which lost 3 bases and 0 bases, there was a span of 6 bases. The CDR3 has 14 residues. Germline V lookup: CDR1 SGHNT, CDR2 YYREEE (reference sequence). For the CDR3, the DNA is TGTGCCAGCAGCTGGGACTCGAACACCGGGGAGCTGTTTTTT. It yields the protein CASSWDSNTGELFF.

The chain is built from TRBV7-3 and TRBJ2-3; no firm D call. Germline-derived CDR1 and CDR2 are SGHTA and FQGTGA. V lost 0 bases, J lost 0 bases, and 7 bases lay in between. The CDR3 length is 15 residues. The CDR3 DNA reads TGTGCCAGCAGCTTAACGTCTACTAGCACAGATACGCAGTATTTT. Amino acid sequence: CASSLTSTSTDTQYF.

This clone was seen just once. This chain joins TRBV5-6 and TRBJ1-1; D is ambiguous. CDR3 length: 13 residues. With 3 bases removed from V and 1 base from J, the gap between germline ends came to 7 bases. Germline CDR1 SGHDT, CDR2 YYEEEE. The CDR3 loop reads CASSWERNTEAFF. In DNA, the CDR3 is TGTGCCAGCAGCTGGGAGAGGAACACTGAAGCTTTCTTT.

This chain links TRBV5-1 with TRBJ2-5, with D maybe TRBD2 (5 bases). The germline CDR1 and CDR2 sequences are SGHRS and YFSETQ. Trimming pared 0 bases from V and 2 bases from J, leaving 8 bases between. The CDR3 consists of 14 residues. In nucleotides, the CDR3 is TGCGCCAGCAGCTTGGCTGCGGGTCAAGAGACCCAGTACTTC. Residues: CASSLAAGQETQYF.

The sample holds one count of this clone. This chain joins TRBV21-1 and TRBJ1-2; TRBD1 is taken as the D call from the table, unchecked against the DNA. TRBV21-1 is a documented pseudogene. The CDR3 totals 14 residues. The CDR3 DNA reads as TGTGCCAGCAGCAAAGGGCAGATGCACTATGGCTACACCTTC. Protein sequence: CASSKGQMHYGYTF.

As concerns this clone: The sample carries other DNA sequences with the same CDR3. The chain combines TRBV27 with TRBJ2-6; 9 bases are shared with TRBD1. The CDR3 is made up of 20 amino acids. CDR1 and CDR2 (germline): MNHEY, SMNVEV (reference sequence). V was pared by 5 bases and J by 0 bases, with 14 bases of the junction left unmatched. The CDR3 loop reads CASSPYRGREGRSGANVLTF. CDR3 coding DNA: TGTGCCAGCAGTCCCTACAGGGGGCGCGAAGGTCGCTCTGGGGCCAACGTCCTGACTTTC.

The chain is built from TRBV19 and TRBJ1-1, with 8 bases lining up with TRBD1. The length of the CDR3 is 14 residues. Germline V gene lookup returns CDR1 LNHDA and CDR2 SQIVND (reference sequence). With V trimmed by 6 bases and J by 8 bases, 11 bases remained unmatched. CDR3 sequence: CASSPQGAGGEAFF. CDR3 DNA: TGTGCCAGTAGCCCACAGGGCGCAGGGGGCGAAGCTTTCTTT.

The genes are TRBV6-5 and TRBJ1-1, with 8 bases lining up with TRBD1. Germline V gene sequence: CDR1 MNHEY, CDR2 SVGAGI. V shed 4 bases, J shed 4 bases, and the junction held 11 bases outside the gene matches. The CDR3 consists of 16 residues. CDR3 nucleotides: TGTGCCAGCAGTTCCGGACAGGGAGGCCGTGGCACTGAAGCTTTCTTT. Protein product: CASSSGQGGRGTEAFF.

The chain has TRBV6-2 or TRBV6-3 and TRBJ1-5, with 7 bases aligning to TRBD1. Germline CDR1 is MNHEY and CDR2 is SVGEGT. The CDR3 consists of 16 residues. Unmatched junction bases numbered 13, after V lost 6 bases and J lost 5 bases. The CDR3 DNA is TGTGCCAGCAGCCCCCCGGGAGGGGGCGTAGATCAGCCCCAGCATTTT. Amino acid sequence: CASSPPGGGVDQPQHF.

V and J are TRBV4-2 and TRBJ1-4; 8 nucleotides match TRBD1. Germline values: CDR1 LGHNA, CDR2 YNFKEQ. The CDR3 covers 16 residues. Trimming removed 2 bases from V and 7 bases from J; junction bases left unmatched: 9. CDR3 protein: CASSQRPGGDGEKLFF. DNA for the CDR3: TGTGCCAGCAGCCAACGACCAGGGGGCGATGGTGAAAAACTGTTTTTT.

The sample holds one count of this clone. V and J are TRBV7-9 and TRBJ1-2, with 7 bases fitting TRBD1. V dropped 5 bases and J dropped 3; count of bases not matched to a gene: 12. The CDR3 contains 16 residues. Germline V gene sequence: CDR1 SEHNR, CDR2 FQNEAQ (reference sequence). The CDR3 sequence is CASSPRQGPRDYGYTF. DNA for the CDR3: TGTGCCAGCAGCCCTAGACAGGGCCCTAGGGACTATGGCTACACCTTC. The full variable domain, completed using reference TRBV7-9 and TRBJ1-2, is DTGVSQNPRHKITKRGQNVTFRCDPISEHNRLYWYRQTLGQGPEFLTYFQNEAQLEKSRLLSDRFSAERPKGSFSTLEIQRTEQGDSAMYLCASSPRQGPRDYGYTFGSGTRLTVV.

The gene calls are TRBV18 and TRBJ1-4; 7 bases are a match to TRBD1. CDR3 size: 15 residues. V dropped 6 bases and J dropped 0; count of bases not matched to a gene: 4. From germline, CDR1 is KGHSH and CDR2 LQKENI. CDR3 sequence: CASSPRGPTNEKLFF. The CDR3 bases are TGTGCCAGCTCTCCTAGGGGGCCAACTAATGAAAAACTGTTTTTT. Complete variable domain (other parts from reference TRBV18 and TRBJ1-4): NAGVMQNPRHLVRRRGQEARLRCSPMKGHSHVYWYRQLPEEGLKFMVYLQKENIIDESGMPKERFSAEFPKEGPSILRIQQVVRGDSAAYFCASSPRGPTNEKLFFGSGTQLSVL.

The rearrangement joins TRBV6-5 to TRBJ2-3; 9 positions agree with TRBD1. Germline assignment: CDR1 MNHEY and CDR2 SVGAGI. The CDR3 is made up of 14 amino acids. V shed 6 bases and J 10 bases; nucleotides not matched to a gene: 11. CDR3 region: CASRAETGGSAQYF. In DNA, the CDR3 is TGTGCCAGCAGGGCGGAGACAGGGGGTTCGGCGCAGTATTTT.

The chain links TRBV15 to TRBJ2-7; a weak D match, TRBD2 (5 bases). The germline V and J ends were trimmed by 6 bases and 7 bases, with 16 bases remaining between them. Germline CDR1 is LNHNV and CDR2 is YYDKDF (reference sequence). The CDR3 covers 13 residues. The CDR3 here is CATSQRETGEQYV. The CDR3 nucleotides are TGTGCCACCAGTCAGAGGGAAACTGGGGAGCAGTACGTC.

This chain links TRBV11-2 with TRBJ2-7, with D possibly TRBD1 on 5 matching bases. CDR3 length: 15 residues. CDR1 is SGHAT, CDR2 FQNNGV, per germline. The V gene lost 0 bases and the J gene lost 2 bases, with 11 bases spanning the gap. DNA of the CDR3: TGTGCCAGCAGCTTAGAGTGGGGCGGACCCTACGAGCAGTACGTC. Its translation is CASSLEWGGPYEQYV.

The chain carries TRBV27 and TRBJ1-1; tentatively, D is TRBD1 (5 bases). Germline V lookup: CDR1 MNHEY, CDR2 SMNVEV (reference sequence). V was pared by 5 bases and J by 1 base, with 8 bases between. The CDR3 loop spans 13 amino acids. As DNA, the CDR3 is TGTGCCAGCAGTATTACAGGGAACACTGAAGCTTTCTTT. The encoded protein is CASSITGNTEAFF.